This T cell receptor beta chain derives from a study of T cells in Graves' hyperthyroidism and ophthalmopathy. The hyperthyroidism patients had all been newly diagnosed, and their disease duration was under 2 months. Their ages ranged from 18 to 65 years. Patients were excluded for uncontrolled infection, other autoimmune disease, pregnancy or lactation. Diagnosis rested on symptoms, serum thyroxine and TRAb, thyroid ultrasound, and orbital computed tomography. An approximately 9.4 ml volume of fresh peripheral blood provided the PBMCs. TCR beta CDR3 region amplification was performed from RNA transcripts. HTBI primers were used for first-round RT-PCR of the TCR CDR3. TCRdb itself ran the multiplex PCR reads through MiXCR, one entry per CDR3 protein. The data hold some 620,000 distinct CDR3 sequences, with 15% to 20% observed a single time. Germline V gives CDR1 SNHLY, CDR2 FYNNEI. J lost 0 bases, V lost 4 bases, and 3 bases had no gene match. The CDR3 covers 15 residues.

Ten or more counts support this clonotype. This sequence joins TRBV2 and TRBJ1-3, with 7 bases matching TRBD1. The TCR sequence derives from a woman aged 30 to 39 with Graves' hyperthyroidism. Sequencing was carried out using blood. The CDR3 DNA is TGTGCCAGCAGTGCCCGGGACAGCTCTGGAAACACCATATATTTT. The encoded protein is CASSARDSSGNTIYF.